What follows are 28 T cell receptor beta chains derived from one specimen sequenced in a study of CDR3 diversity in severe acne. TCRdb itself ran the PCR reads through MiXCR, one entry per CDR3 protein. The data show about 85,000 distinct CDR3 sequences, with 48% seen just once and around a tenth held by the top ten. Specimen: blood. The receptor source for this set is a male donor in good health, serving as a control.

This chain connects TRBV5-6 to TRBJ2-2, with 9 nucleotides matching TRBD1. This CDR3 is 16 amino acids long. The V segment lost 4 bases and the J segment 6 bases; nucleotides outside the gene matches: 10. Looked up from germline, CDR1 is SGHDT and CDR2 is YYEEEE. The CDR3 loop is CASSQERDRVSGELFF. As DNA, the CDR3 is TGTGCCAGCAGCCAAGAAAGGGACAGGGTCTCCGGGGAGCTGTTTTTT.

Comments on this clonotype: It may be a read error: a sequence one base away is much more abundant. The chain couples TRBV7-3 to TRBJ2-5, with 8 bases fitting TRBD1. The CDR3 loop spans 13 amino acids. After removal of 4 bases from V and 6 bases from J, the junction contained 4 bases not matched to a gene. The germline CDR1 and CDR2 sequences are SGHTA and FQGTGA. For the CDR3, the DNA is TGTGCCAGCAGCTCCGGACAGGGAAAGACCCAGTACTTC. It encodes CASSSGQGKTQYF.

The chain joins TRBV7-2 to TRBJ2-7; D is perhaps TRBD2 (6 bases). Per germline, CDR1 SGHTA and CDR2 FQGNSA. This CDR3 spans 14 amino acids. V shed 1 base and J shed 3 bases, with 10 bases lying between them. CDR3 loop: CASSLVSGYYEQYF. For the CDR3, the DNA is TGTGCCAGCAGCTTAGTTAGCGGATACTACGAGCAGTACTTC.

The chain employs TRBV7-3 and TRBJ2-3, with a possible D match to TRBD2 (6 bases). Germline-derived CDR1 and CDR2 are SGHTA and FQGTGA. This CDR3 region has 11 residues. The CDR3 spells CAWGDTDTQYF. The CDR3 DNA follows: TGTGCTTGGGGGGACACAGATACGCAGTATTTT.

The V and J genes are TRBV7-9 and TRBJ2-5, with a weak D call TRBD2 (7 bases). Trimming took off 0 bases at V and 6 bases at J, with 14 bases between the two ends. This CDR3 is 15 amino acids long. CDR1 is SEHNR, CDR2 FQNEAQ, per germline (reference sequence). CDR3 coding DNA: TGTGCCAGCAGCTTAGCGGCGGGGGCCGAGCAGACCCAGTACTTC. This gives the protein CASSLAAGAEQTQYF.

This chain joins TRBV6-5 and TRBJ2-4; the D gene is possibly TRBD1 (6 bases). This CDR3 has 19 residues. Germline CDR1 is MNHEY and CDR2 is SVGAGI. Between the trimmed V and J ends, which lost 3 bases and 6 bases, there was a span of 27 bases. The CDR3 nucleotides are TGTGCCAGCAGTTATGCGCCATCCGCGGCAGGGGAACCGGGAAACATTCAGTACTTC. It codes for CASSYAPSAAGEPGNIQYF.

This clonotype has a count of ten or more. The rearrangement uses TRBV7-6 and TRBJ2-7; D remains unclear. The germline CDR1 and CDR2 sequences are SGHVS and FNYEAQ. The CDR3 contains 11 residues. V gave up 4 bases and J gave up 5 bases, with 6 bases separating them. In DNA, the CDR3 is TGTGCCAGCAGCTCTGGCCACGAGCAGTACTTC. It encodes CASSSGHEQYF.

This clonotype was picked up many times. The chain employs TRBV7-9 and TRBJ2-7; no definite D call. The CDR3 length is 14 residues. CDR1 and CDR2 from the germline V gene are SEHNR and FQNEAQ (reference sequence). With 2 bases removed from V and 3 bases from J, the gap between germline ends came to 11 bases. The CDR3 sequence is CASSLLDLGYEQYF. The DNA for the CDR3 is TGTGCCAGCAGCTTACTAGATTTGGGCTACGAGCAGTACTTC.

This clonotype was found once. The chain employs TRBV20-1 and TRBJ2-3, with TRBD1 as a possible D gene (6 bases). The germline V and J ends were trimmed by 6 bases and 2 bases, with 12 bases remaining between them. This CDR3 comprises 13 residues. Germline V CDR1 and CDR2: DFQATT, SNEGSKA (reference sequence). The CDR3 coding sequence is TGCAGTGCCCGACAGGCCGCCACAGATACGCAGTATTTT. It codes for CSARQAATDTQYF.

There are many counts of this clonotype. The chain joins TRBV28 to TRBJ1-3; D gene uncertain. The CDR3 is 18 amino acids. The germline V gene encodes CDR1 MDHEN and CDR2 SYDVKM. The V and J ends lost 1 base and 0 bases respectively, with 16 bases between them. This CDR3 reads CASSLFVVDGASGNTIYF. Here the CDR3 DNA reads TGTGCCAGCAGTTTATTCGTAGTTGACGGCGCCTCTGGAAACACCATATATTTT.

The chain has TRBV9 and TRBJ2-5; the match to TRBD2 covers 7 bases. The trim removed 4 bases at V and 2 bases at J, leaving 8 bases unmatched. Germline V gene data show CDR1 as SGDLS and CDR2 as YYNGEE. The CDR3 has 15 amino acids. The CDR3 DNA reads TGTGCCAGCAGCCGCGGGACTATCACACAAGAGACCCAGTACTTC. The encoded protein is CASSRGTITQETQYF.

The chain carries TRBV4-1 and TRBJ1-2, with 9 bases fitting TRBD1. The J segment lost 2 bases and the V segment lost 0 bases, leaving 7 bases of the junction unmatched. The CDR3 is 17 residues long. Germline values: CDR1 MGHRA, CDR2 YSYEKL. This CDR3 reads CASSQERDRVFNYGYTF. The CDR3 nucleotides read TGCGCCAGCAGCCAAGAGCGGGACAGGGTGTTCAACTATGGCTACACCTTC.

At least ten counts were recorded for this clonotype. This chain joins TRBV11-3 and TRBJ2-1; D may match TRBD1 or TRBD2 (6 bases each). This CDR3 region has 16 residues. V lost 4 bases and J lost 0, with 13 bases in between. Germline CDR1 and CDR2: SGHNT and YENEEA. The CDR3 loop reads CASSSRGASSYNEQFF. CDR3 DNA: TGTGCCAGCAGCTCGAGGGGGGCGAGCTCCTACAATGAGCAGTTCTTC.

V usage is TRBV20-1 and J usage is TRBJ2-1; 10 bases fit TRBD2. Germline V lookup: CDR1 DFQATT, CDR2 SNEGSKA (reference sequence). V dropped 4 bases and J dropped 3; count of bases not matched to a gene: 6. The CDR3 consists of 15 residues. CDR3 in DNA: TGCAGTGCTATCTCCGGGACTAGCGACTACAATGAGCAGTTCTTC. It translates to CSAISGTSDYNEQFF.

The chain carries TRBV20-1 and TRBJ2-3; the D call may be TRBD1 or TRBD2 (5 bases each). Germline assignment: CDR1 DFQATT and CDR2 SNEGSKA (reference sequence). The CDR3 spans 15 residues. Trimming pared 6 bases from V and 6 bases from J, leaving 22 bases between. The CDR3 coding sequence is TGCAGTGCCCCAGACCCGGCAGGGAGAATGGATACGCAGTATTTT. It encodes CSAPDPAGRMDTQYF.

The chain carries TRBV5-1 and TRBJ1-1; D is unresolved. The CDR3 is made up of 13 amino acids. Trimming pared 5 bases from V and 5 bases from J, leaving 13 bases between. Germline CDR1 and CDR2: SGHRS and YFSETQ. In DNA, the CDR3 is TGCGCCAGCAGTGGTGGTGGATATACTGAAGCTTTCTTT. This sequence encodes CASSGGGYTEAFF.

This chain uses TRBV30 with TRBJ1-1; 8 nucleotides line up with TRBD1. The CDR3 totals 14 residues. With V trimmed by 6 bases and J by 6 bases, 12 bases remained unmatched. From germline, CDR1 is GTSNPN and CDR2 SVGIG (reference sequence). CDR3: CACQGGTGGAEAFF. As DNA, the CDR3 is TGTGCCTGCCAGGGCGGGACAGGAGGCGCTGAAGCTTTCTTT.

This clonotype has only a few counts. The chain recombines TRBV29-1 with TRBJ1-3; no reliable D call. CDR3 size: 15 residues. Trimming cost V 4 bases and J 2 bases, with 15 bases left between them. Germline V lookup: CDR1 SQVTM, CDR2 ANQGSEA. The CDR3 DNA reads TGCAGCGTTGGGATGGCCGGAGGTACTGGAAACACCATATATTTT. The encoded protein is CSVGMAGGTGNTIYF.

This clonotype was seen many times. This chain joins TRBV2 and TRBJ1-4, with D unresolved. Trimming cost V 4 bases and J 5 bases, with 11 bases left between them. This CDR3 comprises 14 residues. Germline-derived CDR1 and CDR2 are SNHLY and FYNNEI. CDR3: CASSGGQENEKLFF. The CDR3 DNA follows: TGTGCCAGCAGTGGAGGTCAGGAGAATGAAAAACTGTTTTTT. Full variable domain (rest looked up from reference TRBV2 and TRBJ1-4): EPEVTQTPSHQVTQMGQEVILRCVPISNHLYFYWYRQILGQKVEFLVSFYNNEISEKSEIFDDQFSVERPDGSNFTLKIRSTKLEDSAMYFCASSGGQENEKLFFGSGTQLSVL.

This clonotype turned up a few times. A read error may be the cause here, since a much bigger clone is one base away. This chain joins TRBV5-6 and TRBJ1-1; D is unresolved. From germline, CDR1 is SGHDT and CDR2 YYEEEE. The CDR3 runs 12 residues. V lost 2 bases, J lost 1 base, and 3 bases lay in between. CDR3 bases: TGTGCCAGCAGCTTACCGAACACTGAAGCTTTCTTT. Amino acids: CASSLPNTEAFF. The variable domain in full, with the rest retrieved from reference TRBV5-6 and TRBJ1-1, is DAGVTQSPTHLIKTRGQQVTLRCSPKSGHDTVSWYQQALGQGPQFIFQYYEEEERQRGNFPDRFSGHQFPNYSSELNVNALLLGDSALYLCASSLPNTEAFFGQGTRLTVV.

The gene calls are TRBV25-1 and TRBJ1-2; D is ambiguous. Deletions cut 0 bases from V and 10 bases from J, with 6 bases between. CDR3 size: 11 residues. Germline V gene data show CDR1 as MGHDK and CDR2 as SYGVNS. CDR3 residues: CASSEYEDYTF. The CDR3 DNA follows: TGTGCCAGCAGTGAATACGAGGACTACACCTTC.

Comment on this clonotype: A junction boundary mismatches the germline segment, possibly from a read error. The gene calls are TRBV6-5 and TRBJ2-7, with 10 bases matching TRBD1. The CDR3 spans 13 residues. Germline values: CDR1 MNHEY, CDR2 SVGAGI. The CDR3 DNA reads as TGTGCCACCAGTCCGGGACAGGGGTACGAGCAGTACTTC. Translation gives CATSPGQGYEQYF.

This clonotype has more than one count but fewer than ten. This chain uses TRBV7-3 with TRBJ1-1; weak D call: TRBD1 (5 bases). This CDR3 contains 13 residues. V was shortened by 5 bases and J by 9 bases, with 16 bases between the two germline ends. Per the germline V gene, CDR1 is SGHTA and CDR2 is FQGTGA. The CDR3 is CASSPSTGGKAFF. CDR3 bases: TGTGCCAGCAGCCCATCGACGGGGGGGAAAGCTTTCTTT.

V and J are TRBV4-1 and TRBJ1-2; 11 bases agree with TRBD1. This CDR3 has 14 residues. Germline-derived CDR1 and CDR2 are MGHRA and YSYEKL. Losses at the gene ends were 6 bases for V and 6 bases for J; bases not matched to a gene: 6. CDR3: CASRKGQGVDGYTF. In DNA form, the CDR3 reads TGCGCCAGCAGGAAGGGACAGGGGGTGGATGGCTACACCTTC.

This clonotype turned up a few times. CDR3 protein: CASSLTRETQYF. Here the CDR3 DNA reads TGTGCCAGCAGTTTGACGCGGGAGACCCAGTACTTC. This chain uses TRBV28 with TRBJ2-5; D is uncertain. V lost 3 bases, J lost 5 bases, and 7 bases lay in between. The CDR3 covers 12 residues. The germline CDR1 and CDR2 sequences are MDHEN and SYDVKM.

Of note for this clonotype: The CDR3 end shows no conserved phenylalanine or tryptophan, and so a read error is likely. The limits of the CDR3 on the DNA are not certain, so only TCRdb's listed CDR3 is given. The rearrangement uses TRBV12-3 or TRBV12-4 and TRBJ2-5. The CDR3 comprises 15 residues, both ends counted. CDR3 amino acids: CASSLSAVYGYTFGS.

For this clonotype: The conserved final phenylalanine or tryptophan is absent from the CDR3, which likely points to a read error. The genes are TRBV5-1 and TRBJ2-3; 9 bases map to TRBD2. This CDR3 has 14 residues. The germline V gene encodes CDR1 SGHRS and CDR2 YFSETQ. Here the CDR3 reads CASSRGTSRDTQYL. The CDR3 DNA follows: TGCGCCAGCAGCCGAGGGACTAGCAGAGATACGCAGTATCTT.

This clonotype was picked up many times. The chain has TRBV9 and TRBJ1-3; tentatively, D is TRBD1 (5 bases). The germline V gene has CDR1 SGDLS and CDR2 YYNGEE. This CDR3 has 18 residues. The V end was cut by 3 bases, the J end by 0 bases, with 19 bases between. The CDR3 here is CASSDPRGSTLSGNTIYF. The CDR3 DNA reads as TGTGCCAGCAGCGACCCGCGGGGCAGCACCCTCTCTGGAAACACCATATATTTT.